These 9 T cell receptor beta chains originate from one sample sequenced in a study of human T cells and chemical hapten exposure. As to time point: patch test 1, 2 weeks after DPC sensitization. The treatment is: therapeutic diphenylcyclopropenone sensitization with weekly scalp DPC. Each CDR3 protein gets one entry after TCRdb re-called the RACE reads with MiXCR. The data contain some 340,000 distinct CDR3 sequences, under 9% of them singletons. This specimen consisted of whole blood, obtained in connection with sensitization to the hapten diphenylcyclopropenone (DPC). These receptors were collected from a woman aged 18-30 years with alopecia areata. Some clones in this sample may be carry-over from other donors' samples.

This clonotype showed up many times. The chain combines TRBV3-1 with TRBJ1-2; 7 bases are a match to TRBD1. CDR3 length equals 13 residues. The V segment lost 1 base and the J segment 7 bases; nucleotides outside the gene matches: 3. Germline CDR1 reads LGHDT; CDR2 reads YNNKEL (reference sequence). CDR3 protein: CASSQGTGGGYTF. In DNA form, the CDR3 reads TGTGCCAGCAGCCAAGGGACAGGTGGTGGCTACACCTTC.

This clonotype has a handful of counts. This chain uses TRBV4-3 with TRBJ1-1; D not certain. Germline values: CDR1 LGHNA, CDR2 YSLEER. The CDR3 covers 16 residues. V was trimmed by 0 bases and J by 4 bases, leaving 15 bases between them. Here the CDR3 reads CASSQDTGMAGTEAFF. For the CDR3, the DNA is TGCGCCAGCAGCCAAGATACTGGGATGGCGGGCACTGAAGCTTTCTTT.

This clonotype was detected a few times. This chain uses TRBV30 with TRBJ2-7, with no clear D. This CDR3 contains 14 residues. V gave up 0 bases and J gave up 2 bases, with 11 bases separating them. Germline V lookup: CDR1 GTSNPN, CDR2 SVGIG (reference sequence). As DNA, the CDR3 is TGTGCCTGGAGTGTTGAGAAGTCACCCTACGAGCAGTACTTC. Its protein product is CAWSVEKSPYEQYF.

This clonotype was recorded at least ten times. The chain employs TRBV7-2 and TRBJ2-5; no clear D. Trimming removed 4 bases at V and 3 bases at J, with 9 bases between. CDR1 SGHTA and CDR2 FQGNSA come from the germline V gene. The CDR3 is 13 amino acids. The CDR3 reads CASSSLGEETQYF. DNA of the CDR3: TGTGCCAGCAGCTCCCTAGGAGAAGAGACCCAGTACTTC.

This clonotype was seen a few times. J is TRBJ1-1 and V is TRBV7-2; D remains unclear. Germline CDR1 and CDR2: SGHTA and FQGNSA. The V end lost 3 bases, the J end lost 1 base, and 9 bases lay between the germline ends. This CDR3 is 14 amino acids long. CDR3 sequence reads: CASSLALPNTEAFF. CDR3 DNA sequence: TGTGCCAGCAGCTTGGCCCTACCGAACACTGAAGCTTTCTTT.

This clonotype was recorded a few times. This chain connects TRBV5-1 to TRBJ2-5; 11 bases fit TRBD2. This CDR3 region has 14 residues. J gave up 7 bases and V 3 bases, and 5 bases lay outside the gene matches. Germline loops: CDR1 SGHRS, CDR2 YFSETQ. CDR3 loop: CASSSGLAGVTQYF. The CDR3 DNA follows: TGCGCCAGCAGCTCCGGACTAGCGGGCGTGACCCAGTACTTC.

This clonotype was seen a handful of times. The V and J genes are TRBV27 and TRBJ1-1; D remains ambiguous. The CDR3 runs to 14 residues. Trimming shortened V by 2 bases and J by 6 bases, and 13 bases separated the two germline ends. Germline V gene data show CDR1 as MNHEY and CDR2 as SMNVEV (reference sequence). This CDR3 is CASSLVAAGAEAFF. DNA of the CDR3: TGTGCCAGCAGTTTAGTGGCGGCGGGTGCTGAAGCTTTCTTT.

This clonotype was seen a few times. The CDR3 coding sequence is TGTGCCAGCAGCTTGGGGGGATATACGCAGTATTTT. The encoded protein is CASSLGGYTQYF. The rearrangement uses TRBV5-6 and TRBJ2-3, with unresolved D. This CDR3 has 12 residues. V lost 0 bases and J lost 7, with 6 bases in between. Per germline, CDR1 SGHDT and CDR2 YYEEEE. Drawing the rest from reference TRBV5-6 and TRBJ2-3, the complete variable domain is DAGVTQSPTHLIKTRGQQVTLRCSPKSGHDTVSWYQQALGQGPQFIFQYYEEEERQRGNFPDRFSGHQFPNYSSELNVNALLLGDSALYLCASSLGGYTQYFGPGTRLTVL.

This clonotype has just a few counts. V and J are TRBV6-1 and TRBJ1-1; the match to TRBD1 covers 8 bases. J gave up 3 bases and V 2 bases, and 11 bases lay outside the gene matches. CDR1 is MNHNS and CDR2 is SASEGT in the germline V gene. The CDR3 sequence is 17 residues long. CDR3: CASSEIWSSQGDTEAFF. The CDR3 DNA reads TGTGCCAGCAGTGAAATATGGTCTTCACAGGGGGACACTGAAGCTTTCTTT.